This is a list of T cell receptor beta chains from one sample in a study of CD8 T cells in Susac syndrome. TCRdb passed the immunoSEQ multiplex PCR reads through MiXCR, listing each CDR3 protein once. The sample has some 250,000 distinct CDR3 sequences, 90% to 96% seen once. The sample taken for sequencing was CD4+ T cells from PBMCs. The origin of the receptors is a human donor with Susac syndrome. CDR3s include the opening cysteine and the closing phenylalanine or tryptophan. The order of the fields is V gene, D gene, J gene, CDR3 length, CDR3 protein, CDR3 DNA. A D gene is named only where the DNA matches it firmly.

v_gene: TRBV3-1
d_gene: TRBD2
j_gene: TRBJ2-1
len: 16
CDR3aa: CASSPGTAGGRGEQFF
CDR3nt: TGTGCCAGCAGCCCCGGAACAGCGGGAGGCAGGGGTGAGCAGTTCTTC

v_gene: TRBV9
d_gene: NA
j_gene: TRBJ2-2
len: 15
CDR3aa: CASSVVIAGTGELFF
CDR3nt: TGTGCCAGCAGCGTAGTGATAGCCGGTACCGGGGAGCTGTTTTTT

v_gene: TRBV9
d_gene: TRBD2
j_gene: TRBJ2-7
len: 15
CDR3aa: CASSAQGLAGGEQYF
CDR3nt: TGTGCCAGCAGCGCCCAAGGACTAGCGGGAGGCGAGCAGTACTTC

v_gene: TRBV28
d_gene: NA
j_gene: TRBJ2-7
len: 17
CDR3aa: CASSLAPHGTLAYEQYF
CDR3nt: TGTGCCAGCAGTTTAGCCCCTCACGGGACCTTGGCCTACGAGCAGTACTTC

v_gene: TRBV24-1
d_gene: TRBD2
j_gene: TRBJ2-5
len: 17
CDR3aa: CATSGPHNSGFQETQYF
CDR3nt: TGTGCCACCAGTGGTCCCCACAATAGCGGGTTCCAAGAGACCCAGTACTTC

v_gene: TRBV24-1
d_gene: TRBD2
j_gene: TRBJ2-1
len: 20
CDR3aa: CATSDRGTSGRARLYNEQFF
CDR3nt: TGTGCCACCAGTGATAGAGGGACTAGCGGGAGGGCCAGACTATACAATGAGCAGTTCTTC

v_gene: TRBV29-1
d_gene: NA
j_gene: TRBJ1-1
len: 11
CDR3aa: CTLKLATEAFF
CDR3nt: TGCACCCTTAAGTTGGCGACTGAAGCTTTCTTT

v_gene: TRBV24-1
d_gene: NA
j_gene: TRBJ2-2
len: 17
CDR3aa: CATSRTELLANTGELFF
CDR3nt: TGTGCCACCAGCCGGACGGAACTGCTTGCGAACACCGGGGAGCTGTTTTTT

v_gene: TRBV20-1
d_gene: NA
j_gene: TRBJ2-5
len: 14
CDR3aa: CSARRGSRKETQYF
CDR3nt: TGCAGTGCCCGTAGGGGTTCGAGGAAAGAGACCCAGTACTTC

v_gene: TRBV28
d_gene: NA
j_gene: TRBJ2-3
len: 16
CDR3aa: CASSYSGPGGQDTQYF
CDR3nt: TGTGCCAGCAGTTATTCAGGCCCCGGAGGCCAAGATACGCAGTATTTT

v_gene: TRBV12-3/TRBV12-4
d_gene: NA
j_gene: TRBJ1-3
len: 16
CDR3aa: CASSLDGYFSENTIYF
CDR3nt: TGTGCCAGCAGTTTAGACGGGTATTTCTCTGAAAACACCATATATTTT

v_gene: TRBV20-1
d_gene: TRBD1
j_gene: TRBJ1-2
len: 15
CDR3aa: CSARDATGLGVSSTF
CDR3nt: TGCAGTGCTAGAGATGCGACAGGGCTTGGGGTCTCGAGCACCTTC

v_gene: TRBV29-1
d_gene: TRBD2
j_gene: TRBJ2-5
len: 13
CDR3aa: CSVVAGGTETQYF
CDR3nt: TGCAGCGTAGTAGCGGGAGGGACAGAGACCCAGTACTTC

v_gene: TRBV29-1
d_gene: NA
j_gene: TRBJ1-1
len: 13
CDR3aa: CSVEARGDTEAFF
CDR3nt: TGCAGCGTTGAAGCCAGGGGCGACACTGAAGCTTTCTTT

v_gene: TRBV9
d_gene: NA
j_gene: TRBJ1-2
len: 14
CDR3aa: CASSVSPGEAGYTF
CDR3nt: TGTGCCAGCAGCGTCTCTCCGGGCGAGGCTGGCTACACCTTC

v_gene: TRBV15
d_gene: NA
j_gene: TRBJ2-7
len: 12
CDR3aa: CATSEVNHEQYF
CDR3nt: TGTGCCACCAGCGAAGTGAATCACGAGCAGTACTTC